The rows below give T cell receptor beta chains drawn from one sample of a study of T-cell reconstitution after alpha-beta-depleted transplantation in children. From the PCR reads, TCRdb called clonotypes with MiXCR, one entry per CDR3 protein. This table has some 87,000 distinct CDR3 sequences, 15% appearing once. The input for sequencing was PBMCs, mostly from graft donor cells, taken 180 days after TCRalphabeta/CD19-depleted stem cell transplant. These TCRs come from a male patient between 2 and 10 years old who had a stem cell transplant for acute lymphoblastic leukemia, so the T cells may come from the graft donor. Both conserved end residues are trimmed from each CDR3. Each record gives: clone size, CDR3 length, V gene, CDR3 protein. The size entry is marked missing in some rows and otherwise reads once, few, many or a size class.

clone size: few; CDR3 length: 11; V gene: TRBV18; CDR3 protein: ASAGDRDTEAF
clone size: few; CDR3 length: 14; V gene: TRBV20-1; CDR3 protein: SASVPLRSASYEQY
clone size: many; CDR3 length: 11; V gene: TRBV29-1; CDR3 protein: SVVGAVGGIQY
clone size: many; CDR3 length: 13; V gene: TRBV5-6; CDR3 protein: ASSFGTGLNQPQH
clone size: few; CDR3 length: 15; V gene: TRBV12-3/TRBV12-4; CDR3 protein: ASSPQGGEVGNQPQH
clone size: -; CDR3 length: 11; V gene: TRBV29-1; CDR3 protein: SVVGEAMETQY
clone size: once; CDR3 length: 14; V gene: TRBV7-9; CDR3 protein: ASSPPEASRRNTIY
clone size: -; CDR3 length: 13; V gene: TRBV14; CDR3 protein: ASSHLGANTGELF
clone size: few; CDR3 length: 11; V gene: TRBV12-3/TRBV12-4; CDR3 protein: ASSLGVDQPQH
clone size: -; CDR3 length: 10; V gene: TRBV7-9; CDR3 protein: ASSPGNQPQH
clone size: -; CDR3 length: 14; V gene: TRBV7-8; CDR3 protein: ASGVLGPGNTGELF
clone size: many; CDR3 length: 13; V gene: TRBV24-1; CDR3 protein: ATSDFTSPLNEQF
clone size: -; CDR3 length: 14; V gene: TRBV6-5; CDR3 protein: ASSSSPTGLHQPQH
clone size: many; CDR3 length: 11; V gene: TRBV5-1; CDR3 protein: ASSSVFTDTQY
clone size: few; CDR3 length: 12; V gene: TRBV5-1; CDR3 protein: ASREQPSSYEQY
clone size: -; CDR3 length: 9; V gene: TRBV20-1; CDR3 protein: SAPTGEGYT
clone size: few; CDR3 length: 13; V gene: TRBV29-1; CDR3 protein: SVVLAGVNTGELF
clone size: few; CDR3 length: 12; V gene: TRBV27; CDR3 protein: ASSLSGITYEQY
clone size: few; CDR3 length: 13; V gene: TRBV6-5; CDR3 protein: ASSWQDREKYEQY
clone size: many; CDR3 length: 11; V gene: TRBV6-2/TRBV6-3; CDR3 protein: ASRDGANYGYT
clone size: many; CDR3 length: 13; V gene: TRBV2; CDR3 protein: ASRGTGGISDTQY
clone size: many; CDR3 length: 11; V gene: TRBV7-2; CDR3 protein: ASSPIGGYEQY
clone size: -; CDR3 length: 10; V gene: TRBV7-2; CDR3 protein: ASIADNYGYT
clone size: few; CDR3 length: 15; V gene: TRBV27; CDR3 protein: ASTPLHLASITDTQY
clone size: few; CDR3 length: 13; V gene: TRBV6-1; CDR3 protein: ASSEKGGWSYEQY
clone size: medium-sized; CDR3 length: 13; V gene: TRBV6-5; CDR3 protein: ASSYSGSGYQPQH
clone size: few; CDR3 length: 11; V gene: TRBV20-1; CDR3 protein: SVATGARETQY
clone size: many; CDR3 length: 11; V gene: TRBV20-1; CDR3 protein: SARGRGDSPLH
clone size: many; CDR3 length: 11; V gene: TRBV5-1; CDR3 protein: ASSLEGGSEAF
clone size: -; CDR3 length: 11; V gene: TRBV24-1; CDR3 protein: ATSDFPNTEAF
clone size: -; CDR3 length: 13; V gene: TRBV25-1; CDR3 protein: ASSEFGGNSYEQY
clone size: few; CDR3 length: 13; V gene: TRBV25-1; CDR3 protein: ASSESAGWYTEAF
clone size: few; CDR3 length: 13; V gene: TRBV7-2; CDR3 protein: ASSLEPLGGDEQF
clone size: -; CDR3 length: 14; V gene: TRBV4-1; CDR3 protein: ASSQDRTSGSYEQY
clone size: many; CDR3 length: 12; V gene: TRBV18; CDR3 protein: ASSPRDGNQPQH
clone size: few; CDR3 length: 12; V gene: TRBV9; CDR3 protein: ASSAGVNNQPQH
clone size: few; CDR3 length: 15; V gene: TRBV5-1; CDR3 protein: ASSQTQGPSGYETQY
clone size: few; CDR3 length: 12; V gene: TRBV27; CDR3 protein: ASGEVGTSNEQF
clone size: few; CDR3 length: 13; V gene: TRBV24-1; CDR3 protein: ATSGYREQRETQY
clone size: -; CDR3 length: 15; V gene: TRBV4-3; CDR3 protein: ASSQEGGGAMPYEQY
clone size: -; CDR3 length: 10; V gene: TRBV12-3/TRBV12-4; CDR3 protein: ASSSGTHEQY
clone size: few; CDR3 length: 9; V gene: TRBV2; CDR3 protein: ASSERGGQV
clone size: few; CDR3 length: 9; V gene: TRBV12-3/TRBV12-4; CDR3 protein: ASSLADGYT
clone size: -; CDR3 length: 12; V gene: TRBV5-6; CDR3 protein: ASSSQGFEYEQY
clone size: -; CDR3 length: 14; V gene: TRBV19; CDR3 protein: ASSIDPQGMNTEAF
clone size: -; CDR3 length: 13; V gene: TRBV10-3; CDR3 protein: ASGKGELGTDTQY